This T cell receptor beta chain emerged from a study of beta chain features in type 1 diabetes. Study information: Examined across all samples were some 110,000,000 sorted cells. Study-level points and caveats: The study found moderately but significantly shorter TCRB CDR3s in all four CD4+ subsets of Type 1 diabetes patients. The study found that naive, central memory and Treg TCRB repertoires appeared more similar in patients than in healthy donors.

This clone occurred a few times. Its antigen is currently unknown. The whole isolated RNA underwent reverse transcription, so sequencing captured expressed TCRB transcripts. The data were produced by immunoSEQ multiplex PCR, yet TCRdb's version contains in-frame clones alone and is incomplete. The table has around 240,000 clones, 9.6% seen once. The CDR3 consists of 14 residues. The V and J ends lost 3 bases and 8 bases, in that order; junction bases with no gene match: 5. Germline CDR1 and CDR2: SGHRS and YFSETQ. Every donor provided one heparinised blood draw, which averaged approximately 100 mL. The sequencing input was naive CD4+ T cells from blood. This chain connects TRBV5-1 to TRBJ1-6; 7 bases match TRBD1. The source of this sequence is a woman under 30 in good health. In nucleotides, the CDR3 is TGCGCCAGCAGCTCCAGGACAGGCGATTCACCCCTCCACTTT. Amino acid sequence: CASSSRTGDSPLHF.